The 5 T cell receptor beta chains given below trace back to one sample, sequenced in a study of T cells expressing NK-cell markers. With the 5' RACE reads reprocessed, TCRdb shows one record per CDR3 protein and no DNA. This repertoire includes 450,000 to 600,000 distinct CDR3 sequences. The source material was blood T cells: a sorted CD56 or NKG2C T cell subset, CD4+ or CD8+ T cells, or bulk PBMC T cells (not recorded which). These receptors all come from a young man in good health.

This rearrangement joins TRBV14 to TRBJ1-2. In germline, CDR1 is SGHDN, CDR2 FVKESK. The CDR3 totals 14 residues. CDR3 sequence reads: CASSLPGLHYGYTF.

The rearrangement uses TRBV20-1 and TRBJ2-1; TCRdb's D gene call, TRBD2, goes unchecked for lack of DNA. The CDR3 loop spans 14 amino acids. CDR1 is DFQATT and CDR2 is SNEGSKA in the germline V gene (reference sequence). Here the CDR3 reads CSADKALFYNEQFF.

The V and J genes are TRBV4-3 and TRBJ2-7; lacking DNA, the TRBD1 call made by TCRdb goes unchecked. The germline CDR1 and CDR2 sequences are LGHNA and YSLEER. The CDR3 is made up of 13 amino acids. CDR3: CASSQEARAEQYF.

The V call is TRBV20-1, the J call TRBJ2-3; TCRdb names TRBD2, which stays unverified in the absence of DNA. Germline CDR1 is DFQATT and CDR2 is SNEGSKA (reference sequence). The CDR3 extends over 16 amino acids. CDR3 protein: CSALQVGLAGADTQYF.

The chain is built from TRBV24-1 and TRBJ2-2; checking the TCRdb D call of TRBD1 is not possible without DNA. CDR1 is KGHDR, CDR2 SFDVKD, per germline. The CDR3 totals 18 residues. CDR3 in amino acids: CATSDYSPHRGDTGELFF.